What follows describes a single TCR beta chain. What it recognizes is unknown. The entry originates in a study of cytomegalovirus exposure and HLA in healthy donors. Overall study: Within an early data release were 65 million to 90 million unique TCRs drawn from HLA-typed donors. The study, taken as a whole, reports: TCR beta chains numbering more than 150 were designated cytomegalovirus-associated. Most TCR beta V segments were productive about 87% or about 30% of the time in an earlier analysis. An analysis was carried out later, and it reportedly showed fewer N-insertions in an Asian-associated ancestry cluster than the 666-donor mean.

In germline, CDR1 is MNHNS, CDR2 SASEGT. The CDR3 runs 15 residues. The V gene end was trimmed by 2 bases and the J gene end by 2 bases; junction bases not matched to a gene: 0. Vbeta (60) and Jbeta (13) primers were used in the PCR. Sequencing used immunoSEQ multiplex PCR; TCRdb keeps in-frame clones, though not all of them. Of tens of thousands of clones listed, 60% to 85% are singletons. The genes are TRBV6-1 and TRBJ2-6, with 7 bases identical to TRBD1. The receptor was isolated from a man aged 25-40 years in good health and CMV-seropositive. Sequences were obtained from PBMCs. DNA of the CDR3: TGTGCCAGCAGTGAACAGGGGGCTGGGGCCAACGTCCTGACTTTC. Translated: CASSEQGAGANVLTF.